The TCR beta chain under discussion was sequenced for a study of quantifying T cell responses using KT2 cells. Whole-study context: cDNA was made from DNase-treated RNA using alpha and beta constant primers.

The CDR3 length is 13 residues. The V and J ends lost 1 base and 2 bases respectively, with 6 bases between them. Germline-derived CDR1 and CDR2 are SGHAT and FQNNGV. An oligo carrying a UMI was ligated to the cDNA 3' end. An equimolar mix of RC1.1 and RC1.2 primed the beta chain across TRBC1 and TRBC2. TCRdb re-analysed the UMI-ligation and nested PCR reads in MiXCR, keeping a single row per CDR3 protein. The data show approximately 57,000 distinct CDR3 sequences, with roughly an eighth seen just once and under 10% held by the top ten. The genes are TRBV11-2 and TRBJ2-7; D unclear. The TCR was taken from a human donor. Material for sequencing was PBMCs spiked with cells of the T cell clone KT2. In DNA, the CDR3 is TGTGCCAGCAGCTTAGGTAGCCCCTACGAGCAGTACTTC. Its protein is CASSLGSPYEQYF. The full variable domain, completed using reference TRBV11-2 and TRBJ2-7, is EAGVAQSPRYKIIEKRQSVAFWCNPISGHATLYWYQQILGQGPKLLIQFQNNGVVDDSQLPKDRFSAERLKGVDSTLKIQPAKLEDSAVYLCASSLGSPYEQYFGPGTRLTVT.